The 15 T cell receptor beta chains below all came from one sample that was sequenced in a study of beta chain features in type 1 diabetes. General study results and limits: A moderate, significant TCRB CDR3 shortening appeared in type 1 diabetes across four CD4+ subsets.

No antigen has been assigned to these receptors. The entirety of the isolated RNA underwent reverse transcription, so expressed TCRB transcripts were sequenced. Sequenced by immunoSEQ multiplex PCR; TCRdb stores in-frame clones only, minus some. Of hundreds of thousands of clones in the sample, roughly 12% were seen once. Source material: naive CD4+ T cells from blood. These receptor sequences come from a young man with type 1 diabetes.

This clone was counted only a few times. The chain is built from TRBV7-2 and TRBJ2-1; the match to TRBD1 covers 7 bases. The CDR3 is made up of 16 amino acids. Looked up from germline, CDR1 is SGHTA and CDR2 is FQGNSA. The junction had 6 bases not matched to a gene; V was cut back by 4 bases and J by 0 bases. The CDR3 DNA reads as TGTGCCAGCAGCTCACCAACAGGGGTCTCCTACAATGAGCAGTTCTTC. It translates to CASSSPTGVSYNEQFF.

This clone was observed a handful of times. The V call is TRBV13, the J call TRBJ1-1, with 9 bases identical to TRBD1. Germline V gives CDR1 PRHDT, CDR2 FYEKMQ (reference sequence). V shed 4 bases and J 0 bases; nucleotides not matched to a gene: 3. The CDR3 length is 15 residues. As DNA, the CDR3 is TGTGCCAGCAGCTACGGGACAGGGTTGAACACTGAAGCTTTCTTT. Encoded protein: CASSYGTGLNTEAFF.

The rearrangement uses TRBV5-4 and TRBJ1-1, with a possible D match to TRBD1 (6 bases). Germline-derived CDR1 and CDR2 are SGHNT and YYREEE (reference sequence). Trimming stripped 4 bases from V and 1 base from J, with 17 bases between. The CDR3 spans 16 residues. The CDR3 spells CASSLTGARANTEAFF. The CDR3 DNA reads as TGTGCCAGCAGCCTCACGGGGGCCAGAGCGAACACTGAAGCTTTCTTT.

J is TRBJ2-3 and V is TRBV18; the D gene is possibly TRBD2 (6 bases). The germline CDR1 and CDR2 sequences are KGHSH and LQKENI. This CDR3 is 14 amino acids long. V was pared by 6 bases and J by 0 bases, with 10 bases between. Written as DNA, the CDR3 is TGTGCCAGCTCCGGAGGGAGTAGCACAGATACGCAGTATTTT. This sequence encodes CASSGGSSTDTQYF.

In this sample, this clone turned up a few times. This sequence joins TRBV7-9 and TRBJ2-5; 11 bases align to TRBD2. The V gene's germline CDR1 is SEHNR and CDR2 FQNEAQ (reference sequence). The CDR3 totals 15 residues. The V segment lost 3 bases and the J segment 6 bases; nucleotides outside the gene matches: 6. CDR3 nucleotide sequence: TGTGCCAGCAGCTTGACGACTAGCGGGGTACAGACCCAGTACTTC. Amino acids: CASSLTTSGVQTQYF.

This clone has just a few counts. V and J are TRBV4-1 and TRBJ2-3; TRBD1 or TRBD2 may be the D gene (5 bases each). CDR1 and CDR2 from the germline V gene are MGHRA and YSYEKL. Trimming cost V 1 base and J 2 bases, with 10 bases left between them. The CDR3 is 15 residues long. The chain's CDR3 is CASSQVEGNTDTQYF. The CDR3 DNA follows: TGCGCCAGCAGCCAAGTAGAGGGGAACACAGATACGCAGTATTTT.

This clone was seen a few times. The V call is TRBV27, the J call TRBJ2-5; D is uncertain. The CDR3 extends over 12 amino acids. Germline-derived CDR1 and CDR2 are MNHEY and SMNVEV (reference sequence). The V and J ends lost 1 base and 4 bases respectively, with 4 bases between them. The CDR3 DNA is TGTGCCAGCAGTTTATTGTTAGAGACCCAGTACTTC. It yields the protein CASSLLLETQYF.

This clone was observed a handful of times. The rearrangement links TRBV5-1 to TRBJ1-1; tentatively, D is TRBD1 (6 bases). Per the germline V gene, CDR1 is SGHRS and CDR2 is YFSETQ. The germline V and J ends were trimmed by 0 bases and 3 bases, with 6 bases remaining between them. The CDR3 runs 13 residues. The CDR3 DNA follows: TGCGCCAGCAGCTTGGGACAGGACACTGAAGCTTTCTTT. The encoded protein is CASSLGQDTEAFF.

The CDR3 nucleotides read TGTGCCAGCAGTGGGAACGAGCAGTACTTC. It is translated as CASSGNEQYF. The rearrangement joins TRBV25-1 to TRBJ2-7; D gene uncertain. V gave up 4 bases and J gave up 5 bases, with 3 bases separating them. The CDR3 is made up of 10 amino acids. Germline lookup yields CDR1 MGHDK and CDR2 SYGVNS.

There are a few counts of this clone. The CDR3 coding sequence is TGTGCCAGTAGTGAGGAAGGGCGGCTTGGCGGCTACACCTTC. Translated, it gives CASSEEGRLGGYTF. This chain joins TRBV19 and TRBJ1-2; D is unclear. Germline V lookup: CDR1 LNHDA, CDR2 SQIVND (reference sequence). The CDR3 consists of 14 residues. With 5 bases removed from V and 8 bases from J, the gap between germline ends came to 18 bases. The full variable domain, in which reference TRBV19 and TRBJ1-2 provide the parts outside the CDR3, is DGGITQSPKYLFRKEGQNVTLSCEQNLNHDAMYWYRQDPGQGLRLIYYSQIVNDFQKGDIAEGYSVSREKKESFPLTVTSAQKNPTAFYLCASSEEGRLGGYTFGSGTRLTVV.

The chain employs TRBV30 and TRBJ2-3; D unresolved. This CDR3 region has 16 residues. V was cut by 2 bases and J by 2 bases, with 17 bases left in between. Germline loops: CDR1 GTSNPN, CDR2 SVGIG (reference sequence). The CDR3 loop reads CAWSPRKGKVTDTQYF. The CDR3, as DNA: TGTGCCTGGAGTCCCCGAAAGGGAAAGGTCACAGATACGCAGTATTTT.

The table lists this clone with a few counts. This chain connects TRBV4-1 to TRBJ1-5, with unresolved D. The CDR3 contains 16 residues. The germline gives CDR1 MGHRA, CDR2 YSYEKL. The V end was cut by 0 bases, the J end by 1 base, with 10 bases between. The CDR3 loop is CASSQDILGSNQPQHF. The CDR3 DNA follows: TGCGCCAGCAGCCAAGATATCCTTGGCAGCAATCAGCCCCAGCATTTT.

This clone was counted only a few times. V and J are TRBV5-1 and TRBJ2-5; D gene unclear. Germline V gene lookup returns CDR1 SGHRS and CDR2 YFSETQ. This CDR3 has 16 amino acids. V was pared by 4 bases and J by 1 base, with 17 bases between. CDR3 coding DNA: TGCGCCAGCAGCCCCCGTGAGCAAGCAATCCAAGAGACCCAGTACTTC. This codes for CASSPREQAIQETQYF.

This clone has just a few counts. This CDR3 reads CASSRKAKNIQYF. The DNA for the CDR3 is TGTGCCAGCAGCCGAAAGGCCAAAAACATTCAGTACTTC. This chain links TRBV6-5 with TRBJ2-4, with no clear D. Trimming pared 6 bases from V and 1 base from J, leaving 7 bases between. The CDR3 has 13 residues. The germline V gene has CDR1 MNHEY and CDR2 SVGAGI.

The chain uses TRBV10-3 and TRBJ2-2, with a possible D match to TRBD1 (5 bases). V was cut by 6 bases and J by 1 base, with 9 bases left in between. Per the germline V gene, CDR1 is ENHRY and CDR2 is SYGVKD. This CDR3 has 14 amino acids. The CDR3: CAIRGPGNTGELFF. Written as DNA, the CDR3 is TGTGCCATCAGGGGGCCGGGGAACACCGGGGAGCTGTTTTTT.